One sample yielded the 6 T cell receptor beta chains listed below, sequenced in a study of Tregs in tolerant kidney transplant recipients. The data were produced by immunoSEQ multiplex PCR, yet TCRdb's version contains in-frame clones alone and is incomplete. Reported are 50,000 or so clones; the ten largest clones contain about 0.83%. The input for sequencing was CD4+ T cells from blood, taken before the transplant. These TCRs come from a human donor who received a combined kidney and bone marrow transplant.

CDR3 region: CASSGTSGALETQYF. The CDR3 bases that were read are TGTGCCAGCAGCGGGACTAGCGGAGCCCTAGAGACC. This rearrangement joins TRBV2 to TRBJ2-5; 11 bases are a match to TRBD2. The read ends 3 residues before the CDR3 terminus; that terminus is restored from the germline J gene. J was trimmed by 4 bases and V by 6 bases; bases with no gene match: 7. Germline V gene lookup returns CDR1 SNHLY and CDR2 FYNNEI. The CDR3 loop spans 15 amino acids.

As regards this clone: The missing CDR3 end, 3 residues past where the read stops, is filled in from the germline J gene. V is TRBV10-1 and J is TRBJ1-2; D is ambiguous. Trimming removed 4 bases from V and 4 bases from J, with 10 bases in between. Germline assignment: CDR1 WNHNN and CDR2 SYGVQD (reference sequence). This CDR3 contains 13 residues. This chain's CDR3 is CASSGAGGYGYTF. CDR3 DNA (partial): TGCGCCAGCAGTGGGGCGGGTGGCTATGGC.

Concerning this clone: The read ends 3 residues before the CDR3 terminus; that terminus is restored from the germline J gene. The chain recombines TRBV2 with TRBJ1-5, with a possible D match to TRBD1 (5 bases). V was cut by 6 bases and J by 6 bases, with 15 bases left in between. Germline CDR1 is SNHLY and CDR2 is FYNNEI. The CDR3 totals 14 residues. The CDR3 is CASRDPGDSQPQHF. The sequenced CDR3 bases are TGTGCCAGCAGGGACCCCGGTGACAGTCAGCCC. The full variable domain, its missing parts supplied by reference TRBV2 and TRBJ1-5, is EPEVTQTPSHQVTQMGQEVILRCVPISNHLYFYWYRQILGQKVEFLVSFYNNEISEKSEIFDDQFSVERPDGSNFTLKIRSTKLEDSAMYFCASRDPGDSQPQHFGDGTRLSIL.

As concerns this clone: The read comes to an end 3 residues before the CDR3 does, leaving the germline J gene to fill in the end. This rearrangement joins TRBV6-2 or TRBV6-3 to TRBJ2-7; weak D call: TRBD2 (6 bases). Looked up from germline, CDR1 is MNHEY and CDR2 is SVGEGT. The CDR3 totals 15 residues. Trimming removed 10 bases from V and 2 bases from J, with 21 bases in between. The CDR3 here is CATKPRGKVTYEQYF. Incomplete CDR3 DNA: TGTGCCACCAAGCCCCGGGGGAAGGTAACCTACGAG.

As regards this clone: The read ends 3 residues early relative to the CDR3; the germline J gene fills the gap. The J gene is TRBJ1-4, the V gene TRBV5-1; TRBD1 is a possible D gene (6 bases). The CDR3 spans 16 residues. Germline CDR1 SGHRS, CDR2 YFSETQ. V shed 3 bases and J shed 0 bases, with 12 bases lying between them. The covered CDR3 bases are TGCGCCAGCAGCTGGGGGGGCACCGCAACTAATGAAAAA. Encoded protein: CASSWGGTATNEK. The complete CDR3 protein is CASSWGGTATNEKLFF.

Concerning this clone: From the germline J gene comes the end of the CDR3, since the read stops 3 residues before it. This sequence joins TRBV5-1 and TRBJ2-2; weak D call: TRBD1 (6 bases). This CDR3 contains 15 residues. CDR1 is SGHRS, CDR2 YFSETQ, per germline. Trimming took off 4 bases at V and 5 bases at J, with 15 bases between the two ends. The DNA read from the CDR3 is TGCGCCAGCAGCCCCCCCGGGACAAAGACCGGGGAG. Translation gives CASSPPGTKTGE. The CDR3 reads in full as CASSPPGTKTGELFF.